One sample yielded the 24 T cell receptor beta chains listed below, sequenced in a study of OX40 agonist ivuxolimab in advanced cancers. Clones were read by immunoSEQ multiplex PCR, and TCRdb kept only the in-frame ones, dropping some. The sample comprises about 95,000 clones, about 85% of which are singletons, and 3% to 4.5% rests with the top ten. Sequenced here: CD4+ or CD8+ T cells sorted from blood, sampled in a trial of the OX40 agonist ivuxolimab. The receptor source for this set is an adult with an advanced solid tumor such as melanoma, head and neck, liver or kidney cancer.

The genes are TRBV28 and TRBJ1-4; unclear D gene. V gave up 6 bases and J gave up 6 bases, with 5 bases separating them. Germline V lookup: CDR1 MDHEN, CDR2 SYDVKM. This CDR3 spans 11 amino acids. In DNA, the CDR3 is TGTGCCAGCAGCCTCGATGAAAAACTGTTTTTT. Amino acid sequence: CASSLDEKLFF.

V gene TRBV6-5 combines with J gene TRBJ1-2; D gene unclear. The CDR3 extends over 12 amino acids. V was cut by 2 bases and J by 8 bases, with 9 bases left in between. Germline V gene lookup returns CDR1 MNHEY and CDR2 SVGAGI. The CDR3 DNA reads as TGTGCCAGCAGTTACGGGTCGGGGGGCTACACCTTC. Its translation: CASSYGSGGYTF.

This clone was counted a few times. The chain recombines TRBV5-1 with TRBJ2-5, with 9 bases that match TRBD2. The CDR3 spans 15 residues. The ends lost 7 bases at V and 4 bases at J; junction bases unmatched: 11. CDR1 and CDR2 (germline): SGHRS, YFSETQ. CDR3 sequence: CASLAGGRGGETQYF. The CDR3 coding sequence is TGCGCCAGCCTCGCTGGCGGGAGGGGGGGAGAGACCCAGTACTTC.

This chain links TRBV4-2 with TRBJ2-7, with 7 bases matching TRBD2. The CDR3 has 14 residues. Germline CDR1 and CDR2: LGHNA and YNFKEQ. With V trimmed by 2 bases and J by 4 bases, 5 bases remained unmatched. The chain's CDR3 is CASSQSGTGYEQYF. The CDR3 DNA follows: TGTGCCAGCAGCCAAAGCGGGACGGGATACGAGCAGTACTTC.

The chain carries TRBV5-6 and TRBJ2-1, with 7 bases matching TRBD2. The V and J ends lost 1 base and 9 bases, in that order; junction bases with no gene match: 4. Germline CDR1 is SGHDT and CDR2 is YYEEEE. The CDR3 extends over 13 amino acids. This CDR3 reads CASSLTSVGEQFF. CDR3 in DNA: TGTGCCAGCAGCTTGACTAGCGTAGGTGAGCAGTTCTTC.

J is TRBJ2-3 and V is TRBV10-3, with D possibly being TRBD2 (6 bases). The V and J ends lost 0 bases and 4 bases respectively, with 14 bases between them. CDR3 length equals 16 residues. CDR1 and CDR2 from the germline V gene are ENHRY and SYGVKD. DNA of the CDR3: TGTGCCATCAGTGAGTCGTGGGGGGTTGGCTCAGATACGCAGTATTTT. Translation gives CAISESWGVGSDTQYF.

The rearrangement uses TRBV25-1 and TRBJ1-1; 9 bases agree with TRBD1. The germline CDR1 and CDR2 sequences are MGHDK and SYGVNS. This CDR3 is 13 amino acids long. Trimming cost V 6 bases and J 4 bases; bases outside gene matches: 3. CDR3 coding DNA: TGTGCCAGCAGAAAGACAGGGGGCACTGAAGCTTTCTTT. Translated: CASRKTGGTEAFF.

The rearrangement uses TRBV11-2 and TRBJ1-2; 8 bases are a match to TRBD1. The CDR3 totals 15 residues. The J segment lost 8 bases and the V segment lost 0 bases, leaving 8 bases of the junction unmatched. In germline, CDR1 is SGHAT, CDR2 FQNNGV. CDR3 nucleotide sequence: TGTGCCAGCAGCTTAGATTTTCCGACAGGGGACGGCTACACCTTC. Its translation is CASSLDFPTGDGYTF. The whole variable domain, filled in from reference TRBV11-2 and TRBJ1-2, reads EAGVAQSPRYKIIEKRQSVAFWCNPISGHATLYWYQQILGQGPKLLIQFQNNGVVDDSQLPKDRFSAERLKGVDSTLKIQPAKLEDSAVYLCASSLDFPTGDGYTFGSGTRLTVV.

This clone was picked up a small number of times. The gene calls are TRBV11-2 and TRBJ2-3; TRBD2 might be the D (5 bases). The CDR3 spans 15 residues. V lost 5 bases and J 2 bases, leaving 14 bases between the germline ends. Germline V gives CDR1 SGHAT, CDR2 FQNNGV. The CDR3 DNA sequence: TGTGCCAGCAGCCGGCGGGCGCAGGTCACAGATACGCAGTATTTT. Translating gives CASSRRAQVTDTQYF.

CDR3 sequence: CASSIVGTIEAFF. The CDR3 DNA follows: TGTGCCAGTAGTATAGTCGGAACAATTGAAGCTTTCTTT. The genes are TRBV19 and TRBJ1-1; no clear D. From germline, CDR1 is LNHDA and CDR2 SQIVND (reference sequence). The CDR3 runs to 13 residues. The V gene lost 1 base and the J gene lost 7 bases, with 10 bases spanning the gap.

The chain uses TRBV7-2 and TRBJ2-1, with 8 positions matching TRBD1. The CDR3 runs 12 residues. Germline V gene data show CDR1 as SGHTA and CDR2 as FQGNSA. J gave up 9 bases and V 5 bases, and 3 bases lay outside the gene matches. The CDR3 is CASSTTGVEQFF. DNA of the CDR3: TGTGCCAGCAGCACGACAGGGGTTGAGCAGTTCTTC.

J is TRBJ2-3 and V is TRBV6-4, with 7 bases matching TRBD1. This CDR3 region has 13 residues. Germline V gives CDR1 MRHNA, CDR2 SNTAGT. With V trimmed by 6 bases and J by 8 bases, 8 bases remained unmatched. CDR3 nucleotide sequence: TGTGCCAGCAGGGAGACAGGGTTTTCTACGCAGTATTTT. Its translation is CASRETGFSTQYF.

CDR3 DNA sequence: TGTGCCAGCAGCCCGCGACAGGGGATCAGGGACACTGAAGCTTTCTTT. Translating it yields CASSPRQGIRDTEAFF. The chain joins TRBV5-5 to TRBJ1-1, with TRBD1 identical over 8 bases. There are 16 residues in the CDR3. V gave up 4 bases and J gave up 3 bases; unmatched junction bases: 11. The germline CDR1 and CDR2 sequences are SGHKS and YYEKEE (reference sequence).

This rearrangement joins TRBV29-1 to TRBJ2-6, with D possibly matching TRBD1 (6 bases). Germline V gene sequence: CDR1 SQVTM, CDR2 ANQGSEA. V gave up 6 bases and J gave up 0 bases, with 15 bases separating them. This CDR3 contains 16 residues. CDR3 DNA: TGCAGCGTCGACAAAAGGACAGACTCTGGGGCCAACGTCCTGACTTTC. Translated, it gives CSVDKRTDSGANVLTF.

This chain uses TRBV7-2 with TRBJ1-3; D ambiguous. CDR1 is SGHTA and CDR2 is FQGNSA in the germline V gene. V lost 6 bases and J 4 bases, leaving 19 bases between the germline ends. The CDR3 loop spans 16 amino acids. CDR3 nucleotides: TGTGCCAGCAGTCGGCAAAGGCGACTGGAGGGAAACACCATATATTTT. Translated: CASSRQRRLEGNTIYF.

The V gene is TRBV19, the J gene TRBJ2-7, with 10 bases that match TRBD1. V lost 3 bases, J lost 5 bases, and 7 bases stayed unmatched. The CDR3 contains 15 residues. From germline, CDR1 is LNHDA and CDR2 SQIVND (reference sequence). CDR3 nucleotide sequence: TGTGCCAGTAGTATTTGGGGACAGGGGCCCCACGAGCAGTACTTC. The encoded protein is CASSIWGQGPHEQYF.

In this sample, this clone turned up a few times. This chain connects TRBV9 to TRBJ1-3, with no clear D. This CDR3 region has 14 residues. Deletions cut 0 bases from V and 9 bases from J, with 13 bases between. Germline V gives CDR1 SGDLS, CDR2 YYNGEE. The CDR3 nucleotides are TGTGCCAGCAGCGTAGACCTAGGGCCGAGCACCATATATTTT. Translation gives CASSVDLGPSTIYF.

The chain recombines TRBV6-4 with TRBJ2-1; 13 bases are a match to TRBD2. The CDR3 is 16 residues long. Trimming took 2 bases from V and 4 from J; bases not matched to a gene: 2. Germline V gives CDR1 MRHNA, CDR2 SNTAGT. CDR3 coding DNA: TGTGCCAGCAGTGACGGGACTAGCGGGAATTACAATGAGCAGTTCTTC. Translating gives CASSDGTSGNYNEQFF.

The rearrangement links TRBV27 to TRBJ2-1; TRBD1 or TRBD2 may be the D gene (5 bases each). V shed 2 bases and J shed 3 bases, with 8 bases lying between them. CDR1 MNHEY and CDR2 SMNVEV come from the germline V gene (reference sequence). CDR3 length: 14 amino acids. As DNA, the CDR3 is TGTGCCAGCAGTTTAACTGGGGGCTACAATGAGCAGTTCTTC. Translated: CASSLTGGYNEQFF.

The rearrangement joins TRBV6-5 to TRBJ1-3; 12 nucleotides match TRBD1. The germline V gene has CDR1 MNHEY and CDR2 SVGAGI. V lost 6 bases, J lost 12 bases, and 9 bases stayed unmatched. The CDR3 runs 14 residues. The CDR3 nucleotides are TGTGCCAGCAGCTCCGGGACAGGGGGCTTGGGCATATATTTT. This encodes CASSSGTGGLGIYF.

This chain connects TRBV20-1 to TRBJ1-1; no clear D. CDR3 length: 11 residues. Germline CDR1 reads DFQATT; CDR2 reads SNEGSKA (reference sequence). V was cut by 3 bases and J by 11 bases, with 13 bases left in between. CDR3 DNA: TGCAGTGCTAGTATTTTGGGGATGGCTTTCTTT. Its protein is CSASILGMAFF.

The CDR3 coding sequence is TGCGCCAGCAGCTTGGTTGCATCCCATGAGGGCGAGCAGTACTTC. The encoded protein is CASSLVASHEGEQYF. The chain has TRBV5-1 and TRBJ2-7; D is perhaps TRBD2 (5 bases). CDR1 is SGHRS and CDR2 is YFSETQ in the germline V gene. CDR3 size: 15 residues. V lost 0 bases and J lost 6, with 16 bases in between.

The rearrangement uses TRBV5-1 and TRBJ2-1; no reliable D call. CDR3 length: 15 amino acids. In germline, CDR1 is SGHRS, CDR2 YFSETQ. Trimming took 1 base from V and 4 from J, leaving 12 bases between them. This CDR3 is CASSLSGNQYNEQFF. CDR3 DNA sequence: TGCGCCAGCAGCTTGAGTGGTAACCAGTACAATGAGCAGTTCTTC. Complete variable domain (other parts from reference TRBV5-1 and TRBJ2-1): KAGVTQTPRYLIKTRGQQVTLSCSPISGHRSVSWYQQTPGQGLQFLFEYFSETQRNKGNFPGRFSGRQFSNSRSEMNVSTLELGDSALYLCASSLSGNQYNEQFFGPGTRLTVL.

V usage is TRBV14 and J usage is TRBJ2-7, with D perhaps matching TRBD2 (6 bases). With 1 base removed from V and 1 base from J, the gap between germline ends came to 8 bases. Germline V lookup: CDR1 SGHDN, CDR2 FVKESK. The CDR3 extends over 14 amino acids. The CDR3 nucleotides are TGTGCCAGCAGCCAAGTGGCGGGATCCTACGAGCAGTACTTC. Amino acid sequence: CASSQVAGSYEQYF.